This record looks at one T cell receptor (beta chain) sequence and its context. Its antigen is unknown. The input lacks base qualities; no much larger clone sits a single base away. V trim: 0 bases; J trim: 0 bases; unmatched bases: 3. From cysteine to phenylalanine, the CDR3 is 17 amino acids long. Only CDR3 DNA is held: 51 bases, read in frame from base 1. According to the germline V gene (reference sequence), CDR1 reads SEHNR and CDR2 reads FQNEAQ. The immunoSEQ Assay, a bias-controlled multiplex PCR, was used to amplify TCRbeta CDR3 regions from genomic DNA. In the original analysis: Within the assay, amplification of reference gene primers was used to estimate how many nucleated cells each sample contained. Sequence reads were collapsed and filtered to measure the absolute abundance of every unique TCRbeta CDR3 rearrangement. Productive Simpson clonality was computed per sample as the square root of Simpson's diversity index over productive rearrangements. Drawn from immuneACCESS, this table holds only the in-frame rearrangements with V and J called that TCRdb kept. Clones are partly lost; checked studies trace under half to an unresolved V gene and leave the rest unexplained. V and J calls and clone size come straight from that table; D and trimming were deduced from the DNA. Recorded for this sample are tens of thousands of clones; 80% to 90% of them occurred a single time. The ten largest clonotypes hold roughly 8.1% of the sample.

The data originate from a study of blood T cell repertoires in COVID-19 (TCRdb year 2020). Study-wide context: The collaborator samples originated in the United States, Italy and Spain and spanned the acute and convalescent phases of COVID-19. The prospective study material was composed of cDNA or gDNA derived from T cells, B-cell-depleted T cells, or PBMCs. Subjects who had been exposed to COVID-19, were actively infected with it, or had recovered from it provided the deeply sampled blood TCRbeta repertoires that made up the dataset. The repertoires were released in a freely available public database intended as a resource for research on the immune response to SARS-CoV-2. The samples were drawn from two sources: the first 160 participants of the ongoing ImmuneRACE study, and 1,200 or so subjects contributed by 6 global collaborators. Sample metadata almost always included a de-identified subject ID, COVID-19 status, age in years and sex. Where available, HLA class I and class II types were taken from metadata supplied by the sample provider and were not determined by assay-based typing.

What the study reported, not specific to this receptor: Clinical and demographic metadata were provided uncurated, with the amount varying by source and participant.

Collaborating institutions collected whole blood in K2EDTA tubes following their own protocols. For TCRbeta analysis, collaborators shipped samples as frozen whole blood, isolated PBMCs, or DNA extracted from either of those sample types. The sequence is built from TRBV7-9 and TRBJ1-4; TRBD1 agrees with 8 junctional bases. Sequenced material: peripheral blood. The TCR was taken from a woman aged 70 to 79 with acute or convalescent COVID-19. The CDR3 in this case is CASSLAGQAATNEKLFF. The DNA sequence is TGTGCCAGCAGCTTAGCGGGACAGGCGGCAACTAATGAAAAACTGTTTTTT.